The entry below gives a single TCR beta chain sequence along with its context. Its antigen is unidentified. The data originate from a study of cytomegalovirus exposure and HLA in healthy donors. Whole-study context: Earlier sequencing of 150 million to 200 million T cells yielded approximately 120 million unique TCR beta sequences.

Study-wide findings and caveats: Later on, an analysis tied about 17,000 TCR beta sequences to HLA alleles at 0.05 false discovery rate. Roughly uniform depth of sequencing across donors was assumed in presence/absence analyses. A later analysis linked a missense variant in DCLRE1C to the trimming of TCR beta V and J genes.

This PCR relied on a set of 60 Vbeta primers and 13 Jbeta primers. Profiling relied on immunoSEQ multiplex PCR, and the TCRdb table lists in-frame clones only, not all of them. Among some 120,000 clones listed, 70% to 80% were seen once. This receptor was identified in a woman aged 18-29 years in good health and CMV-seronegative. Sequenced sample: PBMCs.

The CDR3 nucleotides are TGTGCCAGCAGCCGGGACTTCCAGAGCTCCTACGAGCAGTACTTC. Translating gives CASSRDFQSSYEQYF. The rearrangement links TRBV6-5 to TRBJ2-7; tentatively, D is TRBD2 (6 bases). Germline CDR1 reads MNHEY; CDR2 reads SVGAGI. Trimming removed 6 bases at V and 0 bases at J, with 15 bases between. This CDR3 has 15 amino acids.